This T cell receptor (beta chain) was retrieved from a study of cytomegalovirus exposure and HLA in healthy donors. The CDR3 is 14 amino acids. V dropped 4 bases and J dropped 1 base, with 10 bases sitting between them. Germline V gene data show CDR1 as SGHTA and CDR2 as FQGNSA. Note on this clone: Its antigen is unknown.

Study-wide results and caveats: Analyzed later, most CMV-associated TCR beta chains appeared HLA-restricted.

The PCR had 60 Vbeta and 13 Jbeta primers. Profiled with immunoSEQ multiplex PCR; TCRdb holds only in-frame clones, not every one. The table has some 70,000 clones, 60% to 85% seen once; the top ten hold approximately 5.4%. The clonotype comes from a male donor in good health and CMV-seropositive. Sequenced: PBMCs. This chain links TRBV7-2 with TRBJ1-1; tentatively, D is TRBD1 (5 bases). CDR3 residues: CASSWTTANTEAFF. CDR3 DNA: TGTGCCAGCAGCTGGACGACAGCGAACACTGAAGCTTTCTTT.